The T cell receptor (beta chain) under discussion was sequenced for a study of shared clonotypes between healthy human individuals. Overall study context: Three CD4 naive, three CD4 memory, two CD8 naive and one CD8 memory plate were used per donor. The study, taken as a whole, reports: With few donors, the genetic and exposure-history diversity represented was limited. Non-shared clonotypes had lower generation probabilities than clonotypes shared by all four sorted-subset donors.

Comment on this clone: Antigen: not known.

Generated by immunoSEQ multiplex PCR, the TCRdb table keeps only in-frame clones and is missing some. The sample has hundreds of thousands of clones, roughly 96% seen once. This CDR3 has 14 amino acids. Germline V gene data show CDR1 as MNHNS and CDR2 as SASEGT. V dropped 7 bases and J dropped 0 bases, with 13 bases sitting between them. CD45RO-negative, CCR7-positively selected cells formed the naive CD8 fraction, excluding terminally differentiated effector memory CD45RA+ cells. The donor cohort consisted entirely of Caucasian adults residing in Nashville, Tennessee. V and J are TRBV6-1 and TRBJ2-7; no firm D call. Sequences were obtained from naive CD8+ T cells sorted from blood. The TCR sequence derives from a woman younger than 45 in good health. The CDR3 spells CASINPRGSYEQYF. The CDR3 coding sequence is TGTGCCAGCATTAATCCTAGAGGCTCCTACGAGCAGTACTTC.